One sample yielded the 29 T cell receptor beta chains listed below, sequenced in a study of cytomegalovirus exposure and HLA in healthy donors. Primers: 60 Vbeta forward and 13 Jbeta reverse. Sequencing was performed with immunoSEQ multiplex PCR; in TCRdb, only in-frame clones are kept and a portion is missing. The repertoire table contains some 200,000 clones. The sample was PBMCs. The receptors derive from a girl aged 2 to 10 in good health and CMV-seropositive.

The V gene is TRBV4-2, the J gene TRBJ2-3, with unresolved D. In germline, CDR1 is LGHNA, CDR2 YNFKEQ. This CDR3 has 17 amino acids. The ends were cut back, 0 bases at V and 0 bases at J, with 13 bases in the middle. This CDR3 is CASSQDTSLHSTDTQYF. CDR3 sequence (DNA): TGTGCCAGCAGCCAAGATACCAGTTTACACAGCACAGATACGCAGTATTTT.

Worth noting for this clone: A read error may account for a junction end that differs from germline. The chain joins TRBV30 to TRBJ1-5; D is unresolved. The CDR3 sequence is 14 residues long. Germline V gene data show CDR1 as GTSNPN and CDR2 as SVGIG (reference sequence). The CDR3: CAWSVLGSYQPQHF. The CDR3 bases are TGTGCCTGGAGTGTACTGGGTAGCTATCAGCCCCAGCATTTT.

The gene calls are TRBV27 and TRBJ1-1; the D gene is possibly TRBD1 (5 bases). This CDR3 region has 13 residues. V lost 2 bases and J lost 6, with 10 bases in between. The germline V gene has CDR1 MNHEY and CDR2 SMNVEV (reference sequence). CDR3 loop: CASSLTGWPEAFF. The CDR3 coding sequence is TGTGCCAGCAGTTTAACAGGTTGGCCTGAAGCTTTCTTT.

J is TRBJ1-5 and V is TRBV19; a possible D gene is TRBD1 (5 bases). Germline V lookup: CDR1 LNHDA, CDR2 SQIVND (reference sequence). This CDR3 is built from 13 residues. The V gene lost 4 bases and the J gene lost 6 bases, with 10 bases spanning the gap. CDR3 nucleotide sequence: TGTGCCAGTAGTACGGCAGGGCTTCAGCCCCAGCATTTT. Its translation: CASSTAGLQPQHF.

J is TRBJ2-1 and V is TRBV5-5; 9 bases align to TRBD2. This CDR3 contains 18 residues. The V gene's germline CDR1 is SGHKS and CDR2 YYEKEE (reference sequence). After removal of 4 bases from V and 4 bases from J, the junction contained 15 bases not matched to a gene. The CDR3 region is CASSPARTSETLYNEQFF. As DNA, the CDR3 is TGTGCCAGCAGCCCCGCTCGGACTAGCGAAACCCTTTACAATGAGCAGTTCTTC.

The chain uses TRBV6-1 and TRBJ2-1; 7 bases agree with TRBD2. V was pared by 6 bases and J by 5 bases, with 10 bases of the junction left unmatched. Germline-derived CDR1 and CDR2 are MNHNS and SASEGT. The CDR3 is made up of 15 amino acids. The CDR3 DNA reads as TGTGCCAGCAGGTCCAGCGGGATTATAAACAATGAGCAGTTCTTC. It yields the protein CASRSSGIINNEQFF.

The V gene is TRBV6-1, the J gene TRBJ1-4, with unresolved D. CDR3 size: 15 residues. Trimming stripped 7 bases from V and 0 bases from J, with 12 bases between. CDR1 MNHNS and CDR2 SASEGT come from the germline V gene. The CDR3 bases are TGTGCCAGCATGGGCAGGCTTGCAACTAATGAAAAACTGTTTTTT. This sequence encodes CASMGRLATNEKLFF.

The gene calls are TRBV19 and TRBJ2-7; D might be TRBD1 (6 bases). Germline V gene data show CDR1 as LNHDA and CDR2 as SQIVND (reference sequence). This CDR3 has 15 residues. The V gene lost 5 bases and the J gene lost 2 bases, with 16 bases spanning the gap. In nucleotides, the CDR3 is TGTGCCAGTAGTGCTCCAGGGGCCTTTGCCTACGAGCAGTACTTC. Its translation: CASSAPGAFAYEQYF.

The chain recombines TRBV25-1 with TRBJ2-5; maybe TRBD2 (6 bases). The DNA matches TRBJ2-7 better at its end, which makes the J call doubtful. Germline loops: CDR1 MGHDK, CDR2 SYGVNS. The CDR3 has 15 amino acids. DNA of the CDR3: TGTGCCAGCAGTGAACTGGGCGGGGCTCCCTACGAGCAGTACTTC. Amino acids: CASSELGGAPYEQYF.

The chain joins TRBV4-1 to TRBJ2-7, with 9 bases fitting TRBD1. Unmatched junction bases numbered 7, after V lost 0 bases and J lost 4 bases. The CDR3 has 16 residues. CDR1 and CDR2 (germline): MGHRA, YSYEKL. The CDR3 DNA reads as TGCGCCAGCAGCCAAGATCCGGACAGGGGAAAGTACGAGCAGTACTTC. Residues: CASSQDPDRGKYEQYF.

This chain uses TRBV5-1 with TRBJ1-1; TRBD1 matches 9 bases. This CDR3 comprises 20 residues. The germline V gene encodes CDR1 SGHRS and CDR2 YFSETQ. With 6 bases clipped from V and 1 base from J, the junction kept 22 bases outside the gene matches. Here the CDR3 DNA reads TGCGCCAGCAAAACCGGGTCCCTCCTCCGGGACAGGGATGAGAACACTGAAGCTTTCTTT. As protein: CASKTGSLLRDRDENTEAFF.

Points on this clone: Within the sample, other DNA sequences also encode this same CDR3. J is TRBJ2-7 and V is TRBV5-1; no clear D. The CDR3 contains 13 residues. Germline loops: CDR1 SGHRS, CDR2 YFSETQ. V was clipped by 0 bases and J by 0 bases, with 4 bases between them. CDR3 DNA sequence: TGCGCCAGCAGCTTGGATATCTCCTACGAGCAGTACTTC. Its protein is CASSLDISYEQYF.

This chain uses TRBV7-6 with TRBJ2-7; 7 bases line up with TRBD2. Germline CDR1 and CDR2: SGHVS and FNYEAQ. Trimming cost V 1 base and J 5 bases; bases outside gene matches: 11. This CDR3 is built from 16 residues. The CDR3 reads CASSLGSGGSFDEQYF. In nucleotides, the CDR3 is TGTGCCAGCAGCTTAGGTTCTGGCGGGAGTTTCGACGAGCAGTACTTC.

CDR3 nucleotides: TGTGCCAGCAGCTGGGGCCAAAATCAGCCCCAGCATTTT. The encoded protein is CASSWGQNQPQHF. J is TRBJ1-5 and V is TRBV5-6, with D tentatively TRBD1 (5 bases). From germline, CDR1 is SGHDT and CDR2 YYEEEE. V was shortened by 3 bases and J by 4 bases, with 8 bases between the two germline ends. This CDR3 contains 13 residues.

The chain combines TRBV6-6 with TRBJ1-2; 8 bases are shared with TRBD1. This CDR3 contains 13 residues. V gave up 6 bases and J gave up 8 bases; unmatched junction bases: 8. The germline V gene has CDR1 MNHNY and CDR2 SVGAGI (reference sequence). CDR3 coding DNA: TGTGCCAGCAGCCGAGACAGGGGAGGCGGCTACACCTTC. Protein product: CASSRDRGGGYTF.

The V gene is TRBV5-1, the J gene TRBJ1-4; maybe TRBD1 (6 bases). V was cut by 2 bases and J by 10 bases, with 18 bases left in between. CDR3 length equals 15 residues. The V gene's germline CDR1 is SGHRS and CDR2 YFSETQ. The CDR3 coding sequence is TGCGCCAGCAGCTTCGGCGGGGATAGGGGGGGAAAACTGTTTTTT. It encodes CASSFGGDRGGKLFF. The full variable domain, in which reference TRBV5-1 and TRBJ1-4 provide the parts outside the CDR3, is KAGVTQTPRYLIKTRGQQVTLSCSPISGHRSVSWYQQTPGQGLQFLFEYFSETQRNKGNFPGRFSGRQFSNSRSEMNVSTLELGDSALYLCASSFGGDRGGKLFFGSGTQLSVL.

V is TRBV28 and J is TRBJ1-1; 8 bases are a match to TRBD1. This CDR3 spans 14 amino acids. With 8 bases clipped from V and 10 bases from J, the junction kept 15 bases outside the gene matches. Germline lookup yields CDR1 MDHEN and CDR2 SYDVKM. The CDR3 coding sequence is TGTGCCAGCTCCCCGGGACAGGTAGTTGGTGGAGCTTTCTTT. Protein product: CASSPGQVVGGAFF.

This chain links TRBV5-8 with TRBJ2-3; 9 nucleotides match TRBD2. The germline gives CDR1 SGHTS, CDR2 YDEGEE. This CDR3 comprises 18 residues. J gave up 3 bases and V 0 bases, and 11 bases lay outside the gene matches. This CDR3 reads CASSLASLSGSRTDTQYF. CDR3 nucleotide sequence: TGTGCCAGCAGCTTGGCCAGCCTTAGCGGGAGTAGGACAGATACGCAGTATTTT.

The V gene is TRBV6-5, the J gene TRBJ1-1; D remains unclear. The CDR3 covers 13 residues. The germline gives CDR1 MNHEY, CDR2 SVGAGI. Trimming removed 6 bases at V and 0 bases at J, with 8 bases between. The CDR3 DNA is TGTGCCAGCAGAAGTCAGGTGAACACTGAAGCTTTCTTT. Translated: CASRSQVNTEAFF.

The V call is TRBV7-9, the J call TRBJ2-5, with TRBD2 matching over 9 bases. The germline CDR1 and CDR2 sequences are SEHNR and FQNEAQ (reference sequence). The CDR3 is 17 amino acids. J gave up 7 bases and V 7 bases, and 19 bases lay outside the gene matches. The CDR3 is CASTHTRGREGLGTQYF. The CDR3 nucleotides read TGTGCCAGCACCCATACCCGCGGGCGGGAGGGCCTCGGGACCCAGTACTTC.

The chain joins TRBV6-1 to TRBJ2-3; 10 bases match TRBD1. The CDR3 runs to 17 residues. Trimming cost V 4 bases and J 2 bases; bases outside gene matches: 9. Germline lookup yields CDR1 MNHNS and CDR2 SASEGT. The CDR3 reads CASSGDRGLDATDTQYF. For the CDR3, the DNA is TGTGCCAGCAGTGGAGACAGGGGGCTCGATGCCACAGATACGCAGTATTTT.

This chain uses TRBV19 with TRBJ2-1; D is undetermined. CDR3 length equals 13 residues. With 5 bases removed from V and 0 bases from J, the gap between germline ends came to 5 bases. CDR1 LNHDA and CDR2 SQIVND come from the germline V gene (reference sequence). DNA of the CDR3: TGTGCCAGTAGTGTCGGCTCCTACAATGAGCAGTTCTTC. This translates into CASSVGSYNEQFF.

V and J are TRBV10-2 and TRBJ2-3; 9 bases are a match to TRBD2. Germline V CDR1 and CDR2: WSHSY, SAAADI. After removal of 6 bases from V and 4 bases from J, the junction contained 5 bases not matched to a gene. CDR3 length: 14 residues. The CDR3 loop is CASRLAGEADTQYF. DNA of the CDR3: TGCGCCAGCAGATTAGCGGGAGAAGCAGATACGCAGTATTTT.

The rearrangement joins TRBV29-1 to TRBJ1-4; 8 bases are a match to TRBD1. V was clipped by 5 bases and J by 8 bases; unmatched bases: 7. Per the germline V gene, CDR1 is SQVTM and CDR2 is ANQGSEA. This CDR3 comprises 13 residues. The CDR3 DNA reads TGCAGCGTTCTGACAGGGGCGGCGGAAAAACTGTTTTTT. It specifies CSVLTGAAEKLFF.

The CDR3 bases are TGTGCCAGCAGCCCGCGTGGCTCCTACGAGCAGTACTTC. Its translation: CASSPRGSYEQYF. V gene TRBV11-2 combines with J gene TRBJ2-7, with no clear D. Trimming cost V 5 bases and J 0 bases, with 8 bases left between them. CDR3 size: 13 residues. Looked up from germline, CDR1 is SGHAT and CDR2 is FQNNGV.

This sequence joins TRBV6-5 and TRBJ2-7; tentatively, D is TRBD2 (6 bases). The length of the CDR3 is 15 residues. V was shortened by 2 bases and J by 2 bases, with 13 bases between the two germline ends. Germline V gene data show CDR1 as MNHEY and CDR2 as SVGAGI. CDR3 region: CASSYPRAGTYEQYF. The CDR3, as DNA: TGTGCCAGCAGTTACCCGAGGGCGGGAACCTACGAGCAGTACTTC.

V usage is TRBV7-6 and J usage is TRBJ2-5; 11 nucleotides match TRBD2. Germline-derived CDR1 and CDR2 are SGHVS and FNYEAQ. This CDR3 has 16 amino acids. The ends lost 5 bases at V and 1 base at J; junction bases unmatched: 6. As DNA, the CDR3 is TGTGCCAGCAGCCAGATAGCGGGAGGGAGCCAAGAGACCCAGTACTTC. It specifies CASSQIAGGSQETQYF.

V gene TRBV19 combines with J gene TRBJ2-7; a weak D match, TRBD1 (6 bases). Germline lookup yields CDR1 LNHDA and CDR2 SQIVND (reference sequence). Trimming pared 5 bases from V and 3 bases from J, leaving 26 bases between. The CDR3 runs 18 residues. In DNA form, the CDR3 reads TGTGCCAGTAGTCTATCATTCTTTTGGAACAGGGTCGACTACGAGCAGTACTTC. It encodes CASSLSFFWNRVDYEQYF.

This rearrangement joins TRBV2 to TRBJ2-7, with D unclear. The CDR3 is made up of 12 amino acids. V lost 5 bases to trimming and J lost 4 bases, with 9 bases between them. The germline V gene encodes CDR1 SNHLY and CDR2 FYNNEI. The CDR3 sequence: CASSSRLYEQYF. The CDR3, as DNA: TGTGCCAGCAGTTCCAGGCTGTACGAGCAGTACTTC. The full variable domain, completed using reference TRBV2 and TRBJ2-7, is EPEVTQTPSHQVTQMGQEVILRCVPISNHLYFYWYRQILGQKVEFLVSFYNNEISEKSEIFDDQFSVERPDGSNFTLKIRSTKLEDSAMYFCASSSRLYEQYFGPGTRLTVT.